These 32 T cell receptor beta chains were sequenced from one sample in a study of T cells in Graves' hyperthyroidism and ophthalmopathy (dated by TCRdb to the late 2010s). Preparation of the library involved multiplex PCR. Sequenced on an Illumina HiSeq 2000. The TCR beta CDR3 regions were amplified from RNA transcripts. For the first round of RT-PCR on the TCR CDR3, the HTBI primer set was used together with the Qiagen OneStep RT-PCR kit. In-frame beta chains were kept once TCRdb had trimmed the public reads at Q25 with fastp and called clones with MiXCR. One record per CDR3 amino acid sequence lists the most common genes and DNA. In this sample the table shows 550,000 to 850,000 distinct CDR3 sequences, roughly a sixth of which occur a single time. The ten largest clonotypes hold about a sixth of the sample. Sequencing was done on a sample of blood. The receptors here all came from a woman in her forties or fifties with Graves' hyperthyroidism that later progressed to Graves' ophthalmopathy.

The chain uses TRBV5-4 and TRBJ2-5; D is undetermined. Germline lookup yields CDR1 SGHNT and CDR2 YYREEE (reference sequence). The ends were cut back, 4 bases at V and 4 bases at J, with 17 bases in the middle. This CDR3 region has 15 residues. The CDR3 loop is CASSPGTPRPETQYF. For the CDR3, the DNA is TGTGCCAGCAGCCCAGGCACTCCCCGTCCAGAGACCCAGTACTTC.

The chain combines TRBV20-1 with TRBJ2-1, with D possibly matching TRBD2 (5 bases). The CDR3 runs 15 residues. Germline CDR1 is DFQATT and CDR2 is SNEGSKA (reference sequence). V was trimmed by 3 bases and J by 0 bases, leaving 12 bases between them. CDR3 region: CSARRVDSSYNEQFF. As DNA, the CDR3 is TGCAGTGCTAGGAGGGTGGACTCCTCCTACAATGAGCAGTTCTTC.

This clonotype was seen at least ten times. The J gene is TRBJ2-7, the V gene TRBV11-3, with D perhaps TRBD1 (5 bases). Trimming removed 5 bases at V and 3 bases at J, with 17 bases between. CDR3 length: 15 residues. Germline V CDR1 and CDR2: SGHNT, YENEEA. This chain's CDR3 is CASSPSWGARYEQYF. The DNA of the CDR3 is TGTGCCAGCAGCCCCTCATGGGGCGCCCGCTACGAGCAGTACTTC. The variable domain in full, completed from reference TRBV11-3 and TRBJ2-7, reads EAGVVQSPRYKIIEKKQPVAFWCNPISGHNTLYWYLQNLGQGPELLIRYENEEAVDDSQLPKDRFSAERLKGVDSTLKIQPAELGDSAVYLCASSPSWGARYEQYFGPGTRLTVT.

The chain has TRBV29-1 and TRBJ2-1, with TRBD2 as a possible D gene (6 bases). The V and J ends lost 6 bases and 1 base respectively, with 13 bases between them. Germline CDR1 and CDR2: SQVTM and ANQGSEA. This CDR3 has 14 amino acids. The CDR3, as DNA: TGCAGCGTCCGAAAGGCGGGGTCCTACAATGAGCAGTTCTTC. Its translation: CSVRKAGSYNEQFF.

The chain has TRBV4-1 and TRBJ2-7, with D unclear. This CDR3 comprises 15 residues. Looked up from germline, CDR1 is MGHRA and CDR2 is YSYEKL. V gave up 1 base and J gave up 4 bases, with 14 bases separating them. CDR3: CASSQVAESTYEQYF. The CDR3 DNA sequence: TGCGCCAGCAGCCAAGTGGCAGAGAGCACTTACGAGCAGTACTTC.

The chain combines TRBV29-1 with TRBJ2-5; no clear D. From germline, CDR1 is SQVTM and CDR2 ANQGSEA. Trimming stripped 1 base from V and 2 bases from J, with 5 bases between. The CDR3 is 12 amino acids. CDR3 amino acids: CSVEVQQETQYF. The CDR3 region has the DNA TGCAGCGTTGAAGTACAGCAAGAGACCCAGTACTTC.

This clonotype has a handful of counts. The chain carries TRBV25-1 and TRBJ1-2; 8 nucleotides align to TRBD1. The CDR3 loop spans 17 amino acids. Per the germline V gene, CDR1 is MGHDK and CDR2 is SYGVNS. Losses at the gene ends were 1 base for V and 4 bases for J; bases not matched to a gene: 11. The CDR3 DNA follows: TGTGCCAGCAGTGAATCAACAGGGGGTAGGCGGGGCTATGGCTACACCTTC. Amino acids: CASSESTGGRRGYGYTF.

A remark on this clonotype: A much larger clone sits a single nucleotide away, making a read error possible. The chain joins TRBV6-1 to TRBJ1-3, with D perhaps matching TRBD1 (5 bases). The CDR3 runs 15 residues. Trimming left V 1 base short and J 0 bases short, with 7 bases between. The V gene's germline CDR1 is MNHNS and CDR2 SASEGT. CDR3 protein: CASSEGQHSGNTIYF. The DNA for the CDR3 is TGTGCCAGCAGTGAAGGACAGCACTCTGGAAACACCATATATTTT.

The chain recombines TRBV2 with TRBJ2-1, with D tentatively TRBD1 or TRBD2 (5 bases each). The CDR3 extends over 15 amino acids. V lost 4 bases, J lost 2 bases, and 12 bases lay in between. Looked up from germline, CDR1 is SNHLY and CDR2 is FYNNEI. In DNA, the CDR3 is TGTGCCAGCAGTGGGGACGGGCGGGCCTACAATGAGCAGTTCTTC. Amino acid sequence: CASSGDGRAYNEQFF. The whole variable domain, remainder taken from reference TRBV2 and TRBJ2-1, is EPEVTQTPSHQVTQMGQEVILRCVPISNHLYFYWYRQILGQKVEFLVSFYNNEISEKSEIFDDQFSVERPDGSNFTLKIRSTKLEDSAMYFCASSGDGRAYNEQFFGPGTRLTVL.

This chain uses TRBV27 with TRBJ2-2, with 11 bases lining up with TRBD1. J gave up 3 bases and V 3 bases, and 3 bases lay outside the gene matches. CDR1 is MNHEY, CDR2 SMNVEV, per germline (reference sequence). The CDR3 has 16 residues. The CDR3 DNA reads as TGTGCCAGCAGTTTTGGACAGGGGGCGGACACCGGGGAGCTGTTTTTT. The encoded protein is CASSFGQGADTGELFF.

This clonotype was observed a few times. This rearrangement joins TRBV3-1 to TRBJ2-5; 9 bases agree with TRBD1. The CDR3 runs 15 residues. Unmatched junction bases numbered 6, after V lost 5 bases and J lost 2 bases. Germline V gene lookup returns CDR1 LGHDT and CDR2 YNNKEL (reference sequence). In DNA form, the CDR3 reads TGTGCCAGCAGCAGGCAGGGGACAGGGCAAGAGACCCAGTACTTC. It specifies CASSRQGTGQETQYF.

This clonotype was recorded at least ten times. The chain recombines TRBV3-1 with TRBJ1-1; D gene unclear. CDR1 is LGHDT, CDR2 YNNKEL, per germline (reference sequence). CDR3 length: 14 amino acids. Trimming took off 4 bases at V and 1 base at J, with 10 bases between the two ends. The DNA of the CDR3 is TGTGCCAGCAGCCGCCGGGTGGCGAACACTGAAGCTTTCTTT. Translation: CASSRRVANTEAFF.

The chain recombines TRBV6-1 with TRBJ2-7; 8 bases agree with TRBD2. The V segment lost 7 bases and the J segment 2 bases; nucleotides outside the gene matches: 13. Germline assignment: CDR1 MNHNS and CDR2 SASEGT. The CDR3 covers 16 residues. In DNA, the CDR3 is TGTGCCAGCAACGGGCGGGGGGCTCCATCTACCTACGAGCAGTACTTC. Translating gives CASNGRGAPSTYEQYF.

Remarks on this clonotype: A read error may explain this, as a much larger clone is one base away. This chain uses TRBV2 with TRBJ1-1; 7 positions match TRBD1. After removal of 3 bases from V and 0 bases from J, the junction contained 7 bases not matched to a gene. The V gene's germline CDR1 is SNHLY and CDR2 FYNNEI. The CDR3 sequence is 16 residues long. The CDR3 DNA is TGTGCCAGCAGTGATGCCGGGACAGCGGTGAACACTGAAGCTTTCTTT. This encodes CASSDAGTAVNTEAFF.

The CDR3 loop is CSVGWPNTEAFF. Written as DNA, the CDR3 is TGCAGCGTTGGTTGGCCGAACACTGAAGCTTTCTTT. J is TRBJ1-1 and V is TRBV29-1; D is uncertain. The CDR3 extends over 12 amino acids. The V and J ends lost 4 bases and 1 base respectively, with 7 bases between them. Germline assignment: CDR1 SQVTM and CDR2 ANQGSEA.

This clonotype was seen more than once but under ten times. V and J are TRBV7-9 and TRBJ2-3; D tentatively reads TRBD1 or TRBD2 (6 bases each). V lost 1 base and J lost 9, with 8 bases in between. There are 12 residues in the CDR3. In germline, CDR1 is SEHNR, CDR2 FQNEAQ (reference sequence). CDR3: CASSLEGGTQYF. In DNA form, the CDR3 reads TGTGCCAGCAGCTTAGAGGGGGGAACGCAGTATTTT.

This clonotype was detected ten times or more. The chain joins TRBV7-6 to TRBJ2-7; a possible D gene is TRBD1 (5 bases). The CDR3 is made up of 14 amino acids. CDR1 is SGHVS, CDR2 FNYEAQ, per germline. Trimming cost V 7 bases and J 4 bases, with 17 bases left between them. CDR3 nucleotide sequence: TGTGCCAGCATCGAAACAGGAGATTCTTACGAGCAGTACTTC. Encoded protein: CASIETGDSYEQYF.

The CDR3 region is CASSPGEGAGYGYTF. DNA for the CDR3: TGCGCCAGCAGCCCTGGGGAAGGGGCGGGCTATGGCTACACCTTC. The chain is built from TRBV4-1 and TRBJ1-2; D perhaps matches TRBD1 (5 bases). Trimming stripped 4 bases from V and 4 bases from J, with 16 bases between. CDR1 and CDR2 from the germline V gene are MGHRA and YSYEKL. This CDR3 is 15 amino acids long.

The rearrangement uses TRBV4-1 and TRBJ1-2, with 10 bases aligning to TRBD1. Germline V gene data show CDR1 as MGHRA and CDR2 as YSYEKL. Germline trimming cut 2 bases from V and 8 bases from J; bases unmatched to any gene: 8. This CDR3 contains 15 residues. This CDR3 reads CASSQTPGQGTGYTF. The CDR3 bases are TGCGCCAGCAGCCAAACCCCGGGACAGGGGACCGGCTACACCTTC.

The rearrangement uses TRBV10-3 and TRBJ2-5, with D possibly matching TRBD2 (5 bases). Germline-derived CDR1 and CDR2 are ENHRY and SYGVKD. This CDR3 has 13 amino acids. Trimming pared 4 bases from V and 3 bases from J, leaving 9 bases between. Here the CDR3 DNA reads TGTGCCATCAGTGTCTCCGGGGAAGAGACCCAGTACTTC. Encoded protein: CAISVSGEETQYF.

In this sample, this clonotype turned up many times. The chain links TRBV11-2 to TRBJ2-3, with a tentative D call TRBD2 (5 bases). V lost 3 bases, J lost 0 bases, and 13 bases lay in between. The CDR3 runs to 16 residues. Germline CDR1 reads SGHAT; CDR2 reads FQNNGV. The CDR3 DNA follows: TGTGCCAGCAGCTTTACTCGGGATGCTAGCACAGATACGCAGTATTTT. Protein sequence: CASSFTRDASTDTQYF.

This chain links TRBV5-1 with TRBJ2-7; TRBD2 aligns across 10 bases. Trimming removed 3 bases from V and 0 bases from J; junction bases left unmatched: 3. This CDR3 region has 15 residues. Germline loops: CDR1 SGHRS, CDR2 YFSETQ. The CDR3 loop is CASSSLAGVSYEQYF. The CDR3 bases are TGCGCCAGCAGCTCTCTAGCGGGAGTCTCCTACGAGCAGTACTTC.

This clonotype occurred a few times. The V and J genes are TRBV24-1 and TRBJ1-2; weak D call: TRBD1 (5 bases). Germline loops: CDR1 KGHDR, CDR2 SFDVKD. The V end lost 3 bases, the J end lost 8 bases, and 24 bases lay between the germline ends. This CDR3 comprises 17 residues. In DNA, the CDR3 is TGTGCCACCAGTGATCCGAGGACACGGGATAACTTCGTCGGCTACACCTTC. Its translation: CATSDPRTRDNFVGYTF.

The gene calls are TRBV3-1 and TRBJ1-3; TRBD1 matches at 8 bases. The CDR3 loop spans 16 amino acids. V gave up 4 bases and J gave up 4 bases; unmatched junction bases: 9. Germline V gene data show CDR1 as LGHDT and CDR2 as YNNKEL (reference sequence). The CDR3 spells CASSRDSGTGGNTIYF. CDR3 nucleotides: TGTGCCAGCAGCCGGGATTCCGGGACAGGAGGAAACACCATATATTTT.

This clonotype has more than one count but fewer than ten. The chain employs TRBV7-9 and TRBJ1-1, with D perhaps TRBD1 (6 bases). This CDR3 comprises 15 residues. Germline V CDR1 and CDR2: SEHNR, FQNEAQ (reference sequence). Between the trimmed V and J ends, which lost 3 bases and 5 bases, there was a span of 16 bases. Written as DNA, the CDR3 is TGTGCCAGCAGCTTGGGGGTGGGGGGGCTGACTGAAGCTTTCTTT. As protein: CASSLGVGGLTEAFF.

Regarding this clonotype: One junction end does not reproduce the germline sequence, and a read error may be involved. V and J are TRBV19 and TRBJ1-1; weak D call: TRBD1 (5 bases). In germline, CDR1 is LNHDA, CDR2 SQIVND (reference sequence). The CDR3 has 15 amino acids. The CDR3 DNA reads TGTGCCAATAGTGCGACCGGGGCGGTGAGCACTGAAGCTTTCTTT. It encodes CANSATGAVSTEAFF.

The V gene is TRBV7-8, the J gene TRBJ2-7, with 7 positions matching TRBD1. Germline V lookup: CDR1 SGHVS, CDR2 FQNEAQ. V shed 5 bases, J shed 0 bases, and the junction held 10 bases outside the gene matches. The CDR3 extends over 16 amino acids. In nucleotides, the CDR3 is TGTGCCAGCAGCCCTAGACAGGGAATCGCCTCCTACGAGCAGTACTTC. This encodes CASSPRQGIASYEQYF.

This clonotype occurred once. The chain couples TRBV7-9 to TRBJ1-1; D remains unclear. The V end was cut by 3 bases, the J end by 3 bases, with 20 bases between. The CDR3 is 17 residues long. Germline V CDR1 and CDR2: SEHNR, FQNEAQ (reference sequence). The CDR3, as DNA: TGTGCCAGCAGCTTCTACCCCTCTTCCAGTAGGGACACTGAAGCTTTCTTT. This gives the protein CASSFYPSSSRDTEAFF.

This clonotype has at least ten counts. The genes are TRBV2 and TRBJ2-3, with D hard to call. The CDR3 totals 11 residues. Germline assignment: CDR1 SNHLY and CDR2 FYNNEI. With 10 bases removed from V and 6 bases from J, the gap between germline ends came to 11 bases. CDR3 sequence: CATIGGDTQYF. The CDR3 DNA sequence: TGTGCCACAATTGGCGGCGATACGCAGTATTTT.

The sample holds many counts of this clonotype. The chain is built from TRBV30 and TRBJ1-1; possible D gene TRBD1, 5 bases. The CDR3 runs to 12 residues. V shed 4 bases and J shed 7 bases, with 13 bases lying between them. Germline CDR1 reads GTSNPN; CDR2 reads SVGIG (reference sequence). The CDR3 DNA sequence: TGTGCCTGGATAGGGGCCACGGGTGAAGCTTTCTTT. Translated: CAWIGATGEAFF.

The table lists this clonotype with many counts. The chain combines TRBV3-1 with TRBJ1-1, with unresolved D. V gave up 1 base and J gave up 0 bases, with 6 bases separating them. This CDR3 region has 14 residues. CDR1 is LGHDT and CDR2 is YNNKEL in the germline V gene (reference sequence). CDR3 DNA: TGTGCCAGCAGCCAAGCTTGGATGAACACTGAAGCTTTCTTT. It is translated as CASSQAWMNTEAFF.

This clonotype has a count of ten or more. The chain recombines TRBV18 with TRBJ1-1, with 8 bases that match TRBD1. This CDR3 has 15 amino acids. The junction had 7 bases not matched to a gene; V was cut back by 2 bases and J by 5 bases. The germline CDR1 and CDR2 sequences are KGHSH and LQKENI. In nucleotides, the CDR3 is TGTGCCAGCTCACCAGCGACAGGGGTGGGGACTGAAGCTTTCTTT. Residues: CASSPATGVGTEAFF. Drawing the rest from reference TRBV18 and TRBJ1-1, the complete variable domain is NAGVMQNPRHLVRRRGQEARLRCSPMKGHSHVYWYRQLPEEGLKFMVYLQKENIIDESGMPKERFSAEFPKEGPSILRIQQVVRGDSAAYFCASSPATGVGTEAFFGQGTRLTVV.